This T cell receptor beta chain emerged from a study of shared clonotypes between healthy human individuals. Across the study: The study enrolled a couple of women and three men aged 18 to 49.

The input for sorted-subset replicate PCRs was 150 to 200 ng DNA, tens of thousands of T cell genomes. Sequenced by immunoSEQ multiplex PCR; TCRdb stores in-frame clones only, minus some. The repertoire has approximately 1.5 million clones, around 98.5% of them found once; the top ten carry about 0.4%. Sequenced: naive CD4+ T cells sorted from blood. Subset of the sample: CD45RA+ positively selected. The origin of this receptor is a young man in good health.

The CDR3 DNA reads as TGTGCCAGCAGTGAAGTGACCCAGGGGAACACCGAGCAGTACTTC. It codes for CASSEVTQGNTEQYF. The chain uses TRBV6-1 and TRBJ2-7; D may be TRBD1 (6 bases). The V end lost 1 base, the J end lost 6 bases, and 16 bases lay between the germline ends. This CDR3 comprises 15 residues. Germline-derived CDR1 and CDR2 are MNHNS and SASEGT.